This TCR beta chain was identified in a study of cytomegalovirus exposure and HLA in healthy donors. Notes on the study in general: Evidence from a later analysis indicated that most CMV-associated TCR beta chains looked HLA-restricted. Investigators reported some 150 TCR beta chains as tied to cytomegalovirus.

The CDR3 spans 11 residues. Trimming cost V 4 bases and J 4 bases, with 4 bases left between them. The V gene's germline CDR1 is KGHSH and CDR2 LQKENI. Primers included in the PCR were 60 Vbeta and 13 Jbeta primers. Sequencing used immunoSEQ multiplex PCR; TCRdb keeps in-frame clones, though not all of them. The sample data list 80,000 to 100,000 clones. Details on this clone: No antigen is known for it.

The chain has TRBV18 and TRBJ2-5, with unresolved D. Material for sequencing was PBMCs. The receptor's source is a man aged 45-60 years in good health and CMV-seropositive. CDR3 sequence reads: CASSLIETQYF. DNA for the CDR3: TGTGCCAGCTCACTAATAGAGACCCAGTACTTC.